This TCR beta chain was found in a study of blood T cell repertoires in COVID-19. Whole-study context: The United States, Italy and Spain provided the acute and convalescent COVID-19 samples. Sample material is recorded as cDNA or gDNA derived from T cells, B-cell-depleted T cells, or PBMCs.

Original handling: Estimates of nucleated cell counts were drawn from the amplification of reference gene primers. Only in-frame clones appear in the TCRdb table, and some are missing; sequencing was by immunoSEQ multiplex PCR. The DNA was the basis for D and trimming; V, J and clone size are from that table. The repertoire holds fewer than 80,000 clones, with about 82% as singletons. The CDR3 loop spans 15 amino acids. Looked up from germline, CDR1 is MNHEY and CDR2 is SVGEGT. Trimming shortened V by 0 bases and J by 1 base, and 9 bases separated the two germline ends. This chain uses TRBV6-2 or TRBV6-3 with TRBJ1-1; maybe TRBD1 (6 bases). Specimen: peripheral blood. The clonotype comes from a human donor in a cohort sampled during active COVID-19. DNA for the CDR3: TGTGCCAGCAGTTACTCTCAGGGGTGGAACACTGAAGCTTTCTTT. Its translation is CASSYSQGWNTEAFF.